This is a list of T cell receptor beta chains from one sample in a study of T cell responses to AZD1222 COVID-19 vaccine. Method: immunoSEQ multiplex PCR; TCRdb's copy keeps in-frame clones and lacks some. The data contain about 100,000 clones, roughly 89% of them singletons. Sequencing used peripheral blood, obtained on day 0 of AZD1222 vaccination. These receptors were collected from an adult in good health. CDR3s include the opening cysteine and the closing phenylalanine or tryptophan. The D gene is left open where the match is weak. A clone size is listed for some rows: how often the clone was seen (once, few, many), or a class if it is expanded.

j_call clone_size d_call v_call cdr3_aa cdr3_nt
TRBJ2-5 . . TRBV18 CASATLSRETQYF TGTGCCAGCGCGACTCTAAGCCGTGAGACCCAGTACTTC
TRBJ2-7 . . TRBV7-8 CASSLEETIPYEQYF TGTGCCAGCAGCTTAGAGGAGACTATCCCCTACGAGCAGTACTTC
TRBJ1-3 . TRBD1 TRBV6-5 CASSPQGSGNTIYF TGTGCCAGCAGCCCACAGGGGTCTGGAAACACCATATATTTT
TRBJ2-2 . . TRBV5-6 CASSLVMGRTGELFF TGTGCCAGCAGCTTGGTAATGGGGCGAACCGGGGAGCTGTTTTTT
TRBJ1-6 . TRBD1 TRBV5-1 CASSLGKAQGDNSPLHF TGCGCCAGCAGCTTGGGGAAGGCACAGGGGGACAATTCACCCCTCCACTTT
TRBJ1-1 . . TRBV7-2 CASNPGRARNTEAFF TGTGCCAGCAACCCTGGGAGGGCGAGGAACACTGAAGCTTTCTTT
TRBJ2-1 . . TRBV3-1/TRBV3-2 CASSQDFVLANEQFF TGTGCCAGCAGCCAAGATTTTGTCTTGGCAAATGAGCAGTTCTTC
TRBJ1-4 . . TRBV18 CASSQGLQGTNEKLFF TGTGCCAGCTCACAAGGCCTACAGGGAACTAATGAAAAACTGTTTTTT
TRBJ2-1 . . TRBV7-8 CASSRGGHNEQFF TGTGCCAGCAGTCGAGGGGGGCACAATGAGCAGTTCTTC
TRBJ1-1 . . TRBV10-3 CAIRERGIEGTEAFF TGTGCCATCAGAGAGCGGGGCATCGAGGGCACTGAAGCTTTCTTT
TRBJ1-4 once TRBD1 TRBV18 CASSPGQGPNEKLFF TGTGCCAGCTCACCTGGACAGGGCCCTAATGAAAAACTGTTTTTT
TRBJ2-6 . . TRBV19 CASSIEAGSGANVLTF TGTGCCAGTAGTATAGAGGCAGGCTCTGGGGCCAACGTCCTGACTTTC
TRBJ1-1 . . TRBV12-3/TRBV12-4 CASIRQGLTEAFF TGTGCCAGCATTCGGCAGGGCCTCACTGAAGCTTTCTTT
TRBJ1-1 . . TRBV5-4 CASSLITGGLNTEAFF TGTGCCAGCAGCTTGATCACTGGGGGGCTGAACACTGAAGCTTTCTTT
TRBJ2-2 . . TRBV5-1 CASLGGPGYTGELFF TGCGCCAGCTTGGGTGGGCCGGGATACACCGGGGAGCTGTTTTTT
TRBJ1-5 few . TRBV6-5 CASSSLPAPTSQPQHF TGTGCCAGCAGTTCCCTCCCTGCCCCAACCAGTCAGCCCCAGCATTTT
TRBJ1-1 . . TRBV27 CASSPIARVVTEAFF TGTGCCAGCAGTCCCATTGCCAGGGTCGTCACTGAAGCTTTCTTT
TRBJ1-5 once . TRBV12-3/TRBV12-4 CASTLGRNQPQHF TGTGCCAGCACCCTGGGCAGAAATCAGCCCCAGCATTTT
TRBJ1-5 . . TRBV7-8 CASSLAHSNQPQHF TGTGCCAGCAGCTTAGCCCATAGCAATCAGCCCCAGCATTTT
TRBJ1-4 . . TRBV4-3 CASSQEYSRQHNEKLFF TGCGCCAGCAGCCAAGAATACAGTCGACAGCATAATGAAAAACTGTTTTTT
TRBJ1-2 few . TRBV19 CASSIGPGAYGYTF TGTGCCAGTAGTATAGGACCGGGGGCCTATGGCTACACCTTC
TRBJ1-2 . TRBD1 TRBV18 CASSRGQGPNYGYTF TGTGCCAGCTCACGGGGACAGGGACCCAACTATGGCTACACCTTC
TRBJ1-4 . TRBD1 TRBV11-2 CASSLSPPGGNEKLFF TGTGCCAGCAGCTTGTCCCCGCCAGGGGGGAATGAAAAACTGTTTTTT
TRBJ2-3 . . TRBV9 CASSVYGGRTDTQYF TGTGCCAGCAGCGTATACGGGGGGCGCACAGATACGCAGTATTTT
TRBJ2-5 . . TRBV11-3 CASSPGRAETQYF TGTGCCAGCAGCCCCGGTAGGGCCGAGACCCAGTACTTC
TRBJ2-1 . . TRBV28 CASSAPEGGARNEQFF TGTGCCAGCAGTGCTCCTGAGGGCGGGGCCCGAAATGAGCAGTTCTTC
TRBJ1-3 . TRBD1 TRBV6-2/TRBV6-3 CASSSGGLVGNTIYF TGTGCCAGCAGCTCAGGGGGCTTGGTTGGAAACACCATATATTTT
TRBJ1-3 . TRBD1 TRBV5-5 CASSYQGAGNTIYF TGTGCCAGCAGCTATCAGGGGGCAGGAAACACCATATATTTT
TRBJ1-1 . . TRBV5-8 CASSRVRSPNTEAFF TGTGCCAGCAGCCGGGTACGTAGCCCGAACACTGAAGCTTTCTTT
TRBJ1-5 once . TRBV10-3 CAISESQGWDQPQHF TGTGCCATCAGTGAGTCGCAGGGATGGGATCAGCCCCAGCATTTT
TRBJ1-5 . . TRBV6-5 CASNLEQGSNQPQHF TGTGCCAGCAATCTGGAACAGGGAAGCAATCAGCCCCAGCATTTT
TRBJ1-6 . . TRBV3-1/TRBV3-2 CASSQGPLANSPLHF TGTGCCAGCAGCCAGGGACCGCTTGCCAATTCACCCCTCCACTTT
TRBJ1-1 . . TRBV11-3 CASSLKGGTEAFF TGTGCCAGCAGCTTAAAAGGCGGCACTGAAGCTTTCTTT
TRBJ1-1 . . TRBV11-2 CASSLTADRMNTEAFF TGTGCCAGCAGCTTAACGGCAGACAGAATGAACACTGAAGCTTTCTTT
TRBJ2-2 . . TRBV4-1 CASSHSAGELFF TGCGCCAGCAGCCATTCAGCGGGGGAGCTGTTTTTT
TRBJ1-1 . . TRBV7-6 CASSLAGQSAEAFF TGTGCCAGCAGCTTAGCTGGACAGTCGGCTGAAGCTTTCTTT
TRBJ1-4 . . TRBV6-6 CASSYHSGNEKLFF TGTGCCAGCAGTTATCATTCGGGAAATGAAAAACTGTTTTTT
TRBJ1-2 . . TRBV23-1 CASSQSDGSNYGYTF TGCGCCAGCAGTCAATCGGACGGTTCTAACTATGGCTACACCTTC
TRBJ1-1 . . TRBV5-1 CASSFTGLKGEAFF TGCGCCAGCAGCTTCACCGGACTCAAGGGTGAAGCTTTCTTT
TRBJ2-3 . . TRBV3-1/TRBV3-2 CASSTRLGDTQYF TGTGCCAGCAGCACCCGTCTGGGGGATACGCAGTATTTT
TRBJ1-4 . . TRBV30 CAWNRVREKLFF TGTGCCTGGAACAGGGTGAGGGAAAAACTGTTTTTT
TRBJ1-2 . . TRBV6-4 CASSDSGGASGYTF TGTGCCAGCAGTGACTCAGGAGGGGCGAGTGGCTACACCTTC
TRBJ1-4 few . TRBV9 CASSVSGRSLFF TGTGCCAGCAGCGTCTCAGGGAGGTCCCTGTTTTTT
TRBJ1-1 few . TRBV7-3 CASSSGTGNTEAFF TGTGCCAGCAGCTCGGGGACGGGGAACACTGAAGCTTTCTTT
TRBJ1-1 . TRBD1 TRBV19 CASSSRDRGVDTEAFF TGTGCCAGTAGTAGCCGGGACAGGGGCGTCGACACTGAAGCTTTCTTT
TRBJ2-1 once TRBD2 TRBV11-1 CASSLRTSGYNEQFF TGTGCCAGCAGCTTAAGGACTAGCGGTTACAATGAGCAGTTCTTC
TRBJ1-5 . . TRBV2 CASSESLNQPQHF TGTGCCAGCAGTGAGTCCCTTAATCAGCCCCAGCATTTT
TRBJ2-7 . TRBD1 TRBV7-2 CASSTRDRKDF TGTGCCAGCAGCACCCGGGACAGGAAGGACTTC
TRBJ2-5 . TRBD1 TRBV6-6 CASSWDRHQETQYF TGTGCCAGCAGTTGGGACAGGCACCAAGAGACCCAGTACTTC
TRBJ1-6 . . TRBV7-9 CASSPMNNSPLHF TGTGCCAGCAGCCCTATGAATAATTCACCCCTCCACTTT
TRBJ1-4 . TRBD1 TRBV2 CASSESGTAINEKLFF TGTGCCAGCAGTGAATCGGGGACAGCAATTAATGAAAAACTGTTTTTT
TRBJ2-7 . . TRBV11-2 CASTLSETQYF TGTGCCAGCACCCTCAGCGAGACGCAGTACTTC
TRBJ2-5 . . TRBV5-8 CASSLGRETQYF TGTGCCAGCAGCTTGGGCCGGGAGACCCAGTACTTC
TRBJ1-3 . . TRBV5-1 CASSKDSYNTIYF TGCGCCAGCAGCAAGGACAGCTATAACACCATATATTTT
TRBJ1-2 . TRBD1 TRBV19 CASSIRGTGGYTF TGTGCCAGTAGTATCCGGGGGACAGGCGGCTACACCTTC
TRBJ1-2 once . TRBV7-8 CASSPVFRGYTF TGTGCCAGCAGCCCAGTATTTCGTGGCTACACCTTC
TRBJ1-1 once . TRBV21-1 CASSKKVPRGRRVTEAFF TGTGCCAGCAGCAAAAAGGTCCCACGGGGGCGCAGGGTCACTGAAGCTTTCTTT
TRBJ2-1 . TRBD2 TRBV4-2 CASSQGTGTSPYNEQFF TGTGCCAGCAGCCAAGGGACCGGGACTAGCCCCTACAATGAGCAGTTCTTC
TRBJ1-2 . . TRBV10-3 CAISARVDYGYTF TGTGCCATCAGTGCACGGGTTGACTATGGCTACACCTTC